This T cell receptor (beta chain) was identified during a study of Graves' ophthalmopathy and Graves' hyperthyroidism (dated by TCRdb to the late 2010s). Study-wide context: Peripheral blood was collected at initial diagnosis, before any treatment. The study used signatures of the TCR beta repertoire to tell Graves' ophthalmopathy apart from Graves' hyperthyroidism and to predict which patients would progress to ophthalmopathy. In total, 135 blood samples were TCR-sequenced: under 45 ophthalmopathy, approximately 80 hyperthyroidism and some 17 hyperthyroidism-to-ophthalmopathy patients. To explore V-J signatures that distinguish ophthalmopathy from hyperthyroidism, a discovery set of 95 to 100 patients was enrolled, made up of over 40 with ophthalmopathy and around 60 with stable hyperthyroidism. The independent validation cohort included approximately 19 hyperthyroidism patients plus 17 patients who later progressed from hyperthyroidism to ophthalmopathy. T-cell repertoires of thyroid tissue and blood were compared in 5 or 6 hyperthyroidism patients. Once sampling was done, hyperthyroidism patients were given methimazole at a starting dose of 30 mg daily, while ophthalmopathy patients were given high-dose intravenous methylprednisolone. The 75 to 100 discovery patients were divided at random into training and test sets in a 7:3 ratio. Study-level results and caveats: The 13-signature model separated ophthalmopathy from stable hyperthyroidism with approximately 88% sensitivity and about 81% specificity in cross-validation, and 80%/75% in the test set. In validation, the model predicted ophthalmopathy progression with 55% to 71% sensitivity and 72.22% specificity; 12 predicted patients were CT-confirmed with GO in a median of around 6 months. Among expanded thyroid clonotypes with frequency above 0.001, most also showed up in blood, which suggests that blood repertoires may reflect the thyroid immune response. No statistical method was used to predetermine the sample size, and group allocation was not hidden from the investigators.

This clonotype was seen ten or more times. Its antigen is unknown. No base-level quality is on record; no much larger clone is a single base apart. The ophthalmopathy patients had moderately to severely active disease, with a Clinical Activity Score of 3 or higher, a NOSPECS grade of 4 or higher, and a disease duration of less than 3 months. Patients were excluded if they had other autoimmune diseases, uncontrolled infections, pregnancy or lactation. Diagnosis relied on clinical symptoms, serum thyroxine, TRAb, thyroid ultrasound and orbital computed tomography. PBMCs were isolated from about 10 ml of fresh peripheral blood by Ficoll-Paque density gradient centrifugation. Trizol reagent was used to extract the total RNA, and its quality was then checked on an Agilent 2100 Bioanalyzer. Per the germline V gene (reference sequence), SEHNR is the CDR1 and FQNEAQ is the CDR2. The CDR3 measures 13 amino acids from cysteine to phenylalanine. Just CDR3 DNA is preserved here, 39 bases in frame from base 1. At the junction V is shortened by 1 base and J by 4 bases, with 7 bases in between.

For repertoire sequencing, TCR beta CDR3 regions were amplified from RNA transcripts. A first-round RT-PCR used HTBI primers with the Qiagen OneStep RT-PCR kit, followed by a second-round multiplex PCR, size selection and purification. Libraries were sequenced paired-end with 100 bp reads on an Illumina HiSeq2000. As for the authors' bioinformatics: SOAPnuke was used for read processing, and reads with adapters, uncalled bases, a mean Phred below 15, or no exact constant-primer or identifier match were discarded. COPE v1.2.5 was used to merge the high-quality paired reads. Clonotypes were defined as unique nucleotide sequences and were aligned to IMGT TRB V, D and J references using MiTCR v1.1. The analysis was limited to V-J combinations with a frequency above 0.0001, which together covered approximately 99% of the repertoires. For each V-J combination, a TCR clonal expansion and chaos score was defined as F50 clonal expansion divided by the chaos observed in the TCRdist matrix. Welch's t-statistics and random forest were used to reduce the features to about a dozen V-J combinations, which were then used as input to a naive Bayes classifier. Thyroid-blood repertoire similarity was quantified with the Morisita-Horn index. TCRdb trimmed the raw reads at Q25, called clones with MiXCR and kept productive beta chains. Records with the same CDR3 protein are collapsed into one entry carrying the most frequent genes and DNA. These V and J calls are TCRdb output, not the study's own analysis. Within this sample are 220,000 or so distinct CDR3 sequences, with roughly 21% of them counted one time only. Clones ranked in the top ten supply roughly 39% of the sample.

The sequence is built from TRBV7-9 and TRBJ1-2; the D gene assignment is ambiguous. This clonotype was sampled from a woman between 50 and 59 years old with Graves' ophthalmopathy. Donor details come from another sample of the same person, matched by shared clones. The sequencing input was peripheral blood. The nucleotide sequence is TGTGCCAGCAGCTTAGATCCCCTCTATGGCTACACCTTC. Its translation is CASSLDPLYGYTF. The full variable domain, completed from the reference TRBV7-9 and TRBJ1-2 proteins outside the CDR3, reads DTGVSQNPRHKITKRGQNVTFRCDPISEHNRLYWYRQTLGQGPEFLTYFQNEAQLEKSRLLSDRFSAERPKGSFSTLEIQRTEQGDSAMYLCASSLDPLYGYTFGSGTRLTVV.